This entry lists 27 T cell receptor beta chains sequenced from one sample in a study of shared clonotypes between healthy human individuals. Assay used: immunoSEQ multiplex PCR; TCRdb lists only in-frame clones, some missing. Found here are around 1.6 million clones, approximately 98% of them singletons; the top ten hold less than 0.55%. The sample consisted of naive CD4+ T cells sorted from blood. Sample subset: CD45RA+ positively selected. The receptors derive from a man aged 25-45 years in good health.

CDR3 amino acids: CASSSDLNSYEQYF. CDR3 nucleotide sequence: TGCGCCAGCAGCTCTGACTTGAACTCCTACGAGCAGTACTTC. V is TRBV5-1 and J is TRBJ2-7, with D uncertain. The V end lost 3 bases, the J end lost 0 bases, and 10 bases lay between the germline ends. The CDR3 is made up of 14 amino acids. CDR1 is SGHRS, CDR2 YFSETQ, per germline.

The chain employs TRBV27 and TRBJ2-7; TRBD2 matches at 16 bases. Looked up from germline, CDR1 is MNHEY and CDR2 is SMNVEV (reference sequence). Trimming cost V 3 bases and J 6 bases; bases outside gene matches: 11. The CDR3 extends over 18 amino acids. DNA for the CDR3: TGTGCCAGCAGTTTCGGGACTAGCGGGAGGGCCTCACGCGTCGAGCAGTACTTC. Its translation is CASSFGTSGRASRVEQYF.

The chain links TRBV4-1 to TRBJ2-7; D might be TRBD1 or TRBD2, each matching 5 bases. Trimming left V 2 bases short and J 7 bases short, with 18 bases between. The CDR3 runs to 15 residues. From germline, CDR1 is MGHRA and CDR2 YSYEKL. Written as DNA, the CDR3 is TGCGCCAGCAGCCAATCGGGGCTAGTCGAGGGGGAGCAGTACTTC. It yields the protein CASSQSGLVEGEQYF.

The V call is TRBV10-3, the J call TRBJ2-7; 11 bases are a match to TRBD2. This CDR3 is built from 16 residues. The V gene's germline CDR1 is ENHRY and CDR2 SYGVKD. The V and J ends lost 8 bases and 6 bases, in that order; junction bases with no gene match: 15. The CDR3 region is CAIGGVGLAGPFEQYF. DNA for the CDR3: TGTGCCATCGGGGGGGTCGGACTAGCGGGCCCCTTCGAGCAGTACTTC.

The V call is TRBV10-1, the J call TRBJ2-1; D is ambiguous. The V end was cut by 3 bases, the J end by 4 bases, with 13 bases between. CDR3 length equals 15 residues. CDR1 and CDR2 (germline): WNHNN, SYGVQD (reference sequence). DNA for the CDR3: TGCGCCAGCAGTGAAGGACCCATCGAATACAATGAGCAGTTCTTC. This codes for CASSEGPIEYNEQFF.

The chain has TRBV29-1 and TRBJ2-7; D perhaps matches TRBD1 (5 bases). This CDR3 has 13 amino acids. V lost 6 bases, J lost 2 bases, and 14 bases lay in between. Germline values: CDR1 SQVTM, CDR2 ANQGSEA. The CDR3 region is CSVGQGHPYEQYF. The CDR3, as DNA: TGCAGCGTGGGCCAGGGCCATCCCTACGAGCAGTACTTC.

This rearrangement joins TRBV5-1 to TRBJ2-3; possibly TRBD2 for D (5 bases). CDR1 SGHRS and CDR2 YFSETQ come from the germline V gene. The CDR3 is made up of 16 amino acids. The V end was cut by 0 bases, the J end by 6 bases, with 17 bases between. CDR3 DNA: TGCGCCAGCAGCTTGGTTGGTCGGTTCTCGGGGGATACGCAGTATTTT. It yields the protein CASSLVGRFSGDTQYF.

The V gene is TRBV11-2, the J gene TRBJ1-2, with 7 bases lining up with TRBD1. The length of the CDR3 is 14 residues. CDR1 is SGHAT, CDR2 FQNNGV, per germline. V dropped 7 bases and J dropped 8; count of bases not matched to a gene: 13. The CDR3 spells CASTLDRAPGGYTF. Written as DNA, the CDR3 is TGTGCCAGCACCCTAGACAGGGCCCCCGGAGGCTACACCTTC.

This chain connects TRBV5-5 to TRBJ2-7; TRBD1 matches 8 bases. The length of the CDR3 is 14 residues. Germline CDR1 SGHKS, CDR2 YYEKEE (reference sequence). The V segment lost 5 bases and the J segment 6 bases; nucleotides outside the gene matches: 10. CDR3 sequence: CASSRQGAFGEQYF. The CDR3 region has the DNA TGTGCCAGCAGTCGGCAGGGGGCATTTGGCGAGCAGTACTTC. The full variable domain, with the rest looked up from reference TRBV5-5 and TRBJ2-7, is DAGVTQSPTHLIKTRGQQVTLRCSPISGHKSVSWYQQVLGQGPQFIFQYYEKEERGRGNFPDRFSARQFPNYSSELNVNALLLGDSALYLCASSRQGAFGEQYFGPGTRLTVT.

The gene calls are TRBV5-4 and TRBJ2-3; D ambiguous. The germline CDR1 and CDR2 sequences are SGHNT and YYREEE (reference sequence). CDR3 length equals 14 residues. Trimming pared 0 bases from V and 3 bases from J, leaving 8 bases between. The CDR3 nucleotides read TGTGCCAGCAGCTTGGTTGGGCAGACAGATACGCAGTATTTT. This translates into CASSLVGQTDTQYF.

This rearrangement joins TRBV29-1 to TRBJ1-2, with 10 bases fitting TRBD1. Germline loops: CDR1 SQVTM, CDR2 ANQGSEA. The CDR3 covers 12 residues. The trim removed 6 bases at V and 7 bases at J, leaving 5 bases unmatched. As DNA, the CDR3 is TGCAGCGTCCGACAGGGGGCGAGTGGCTACACCTTC. It translates to CSVRQGASGYTF. The full variable domain, rest sourced from reference TRBV29-1 and TRBJ1-2, is SAVISQKPSRDICQRGTSLTIQCQVDSQVTMMFWYRQQPGQSLTLIATANQGSEATYESGFVIDKFPISRPNLTFSTLTVSNMSPEDSSIYLCSVRQGASGYTFGSGTRLTVV.

As concerns this clone: This specimen includes other DNA sequences encoding the same CDR3. The chain employs TRBV19 and TRBJ2-7; 11 bases agree with TRBD2. The CDR3 covers 15 residues. Losses at the gene ends were 3 bases for V and 0 bases for J; bases not matched to a gene: 1. CDR1 is LNHDA and CDR2 is SQIVND in the germline V gene (reference sequence). The CDR3 nucleotides are TGTGCCAGTAGTATTACTAGCGGGAGCTCCTACGAGCAGTACTTC. It specifies CASSITSGSSYEQYF. The full variable domain, in which reference TRBV19 and TRBJ2-7 provide the parts outside the CDR3, is DGGITQSPKYLFRKEGQNVTLSCEQNLNHDAMYWYRQDPGQGLRLIYYSQIVNDFQKGDIAEGYSVSREKKESFPLTVTSAQKNPTAFYLCASSITSGSSYEQYFGPGTRLTVT.

V gene TRBV19 combines with J gene TRBJ2-7; maybe TRBD1 (5 bases). Per the germline V gene, CDR1 is LNHDA and CDR2 is SQIVND (reference sequence). V was cut by 1 base and J by 4 bases, with 11 bases left in between. The CDR3 has 14 residues. The CDR3, as DNA: TGTGCCAGTAGTATAGCGCAGGGTGAGTACGAGCAGTACTTC. Its protein product is CASSIAQGEYEQYF.

The chain combines TRBV10-3 with TRBJ2-3; D is perhaps TRBD1 or TRBD2 (5 bases each). This CDR3 is built from 13 residues. V dropped 6 bases and J dropped 6 bases, with 13 bases sitting between them. Germline assignment: CDR1 ENHRY and CDR2 SYGVKD. As DNA, the CDR3 is TGTGCCATCAGGCGAGGGGTTTTGGATACGCAGTATTTT. This encodes CAIRRGVLDTQYF.

CDR3 residues: CASSGEVYEQYF. The CDR3 coding sequence is TGTGCCAGCAGTGGTGAGGTATACGAGCAGTACTTC. This rearrangement joins TRBV6-6 to TRBJ2-7; no reliable D call. The CDR3 is 12 residues long. Germline V lookup: CDR1 MNHNY, CDR2 SVGAGI (reference sequence). V lost 5 bases and J lost 4, with 9 bases in between.

This chain uses TRBV6-1 with TRBJ1-2; TRBD1 agrees at 9 bases. Germline CDR1 and CDR2: MNHNS and SASEGT. The CDR3 is made up of 12 amino acids. The ends lost 11 bases at V and 8 bases at J; junction bases unmatched: 9. The CDR3 spells CAGEQGAQGYTF. The CDR3 nucleotides are TGTGCCGGAGAACAGGGGGCGCAGGGCTACACCTTC.

This chain joins TRBV11-2 and TRBJ2-7, with 9 bases aligning to TRBD1. V was pared by 4 bases and J by 2 bases, with 6 bases of the junction left unmatched. This CDR3 is built from 15 residues. The germline V gene encodes CDR1 SGHAT and CDR2 FQNNGV. The CDR3 spells CASSSLRDRAYEQYF. The DNA of the CDR3 is TGTGCCAGCAGCTCACTCCGGGACAGGGCCTACGAGCAGTACTTC.

The chain joins TRBV19 to TRBJ2-7; D might be TRBD1 (6 bases). V lost 5 bases and J 3 bases, leaving 14 bases between the germline ends. The germline V gene has CDR1 LNHDA and CDR2 SQIVND (reference sequence). This CDR3 comprises 14 residues. CDR3 residues: CASSSPGDRYEQYF. The CDR3, as DNA: TGTGCCAGTAGTTCTCCAGGGGACCGCTACGAGCAGTACTTC.

The chain recombines TRBV7-2 with TRBJ2-7; D call uncertain. The CDR3 length is 14 residues. The V gene lost 2 bases and the J gene lost 7 bases, with 15 bases spanning the gap. Per the germline V gene, CDR1 is SGHTA and CDR2 is FQGNSA. The CDR3, as DNA: TGTGCCAGCAGCTTATGGTTGGTCGCCGGGGAGCAGTACTTC. The encoded protein is CASSLWLVAGEQYF.

The V gene is TRBV25-1, the J gene TRBJ2-5; D not certain. V shed 6 bases and J shed 5 bases, with 10 bases lying between them. Germline CDR1 MGHDK, CDR2 SYGVNS. This CDR3 comprises 12 residues. The CDR3 DNA reads as TGTGCCAGCAGGACCACCGCCGAGACCCAGTACTTC. Amino acids: CASRTTAETQYF.

The gene calls are TRBV5-4 and TRBJ1-1, with TRBD1 as a possible D gene (6 bases). The germline V and J ends were trimmed by 3 bases and 6 bases, with 21 bases remaining between them. Germline V gene lookup returns CDR1 SGHNT and CDR2 YYREEE (reference sequence). This CDR3 has 16 residues. DNA for the CDR3: TGTGCCAGCAGCTCCCGAGGGCTCAAGGGGGGTGCTGAAGCTTTCTTT. This encodes CASSSRGLKGGAEAFF.

V and J are TRBV2 and TRBJ2-5; TRBD1 might be the D (6 bases). CDR1 is SNHLY and CDR2 is FYNNEI in the germline V gene. The CDR3 covers 14 residues. V was clipped by 4 bases and J by 2 bases, with 11 bases between them. CDR3 sequence: CASSASRGQETQYF. The CDR3 coding sequence is TGTGCCAGCAGTGCCTCGAGGGGGCAAGAGACCCAGTACTTC.

This clone is a singleton in its sample. The chain employs TRBV7-9 and TRBJ2-2, with TRBD2 matching 8 bases. The CDR3 loop spans 16 amino acids. V shed 10 bases, J shed 3 bases, and the junction held 13 bases outside the gene matches. The germline V gene encodes CDR1 SEHNR and CDR2 FQNEAQ (reference sequence). CDR3 in DNA: TGTGCCATCCGCGGGGGGAGGGCCAGGGACACCGGGGAGCTGTTTTTT. It yields the protein CAIRGGRARDTGELFF.

As to this clone: Within the sample, other DNA sequences also encode this same CDR3. V is TRBV25-1 and J is TRBJ2-3, with 10 bases that match TRBD2. The V and J ends lost 2 bases and 0 bases, in that order; junction bases with no gene match: 2. Germline CDR1 MGHDK, CDR2 SYGVNS. The CDR3 runs 16 residues. The CDR3 region is CASSEGLAVSTDTQYF. CDR3 bases: TGTGCCAGCAGTGAAGGACTAGCGGTTAGCACAGATACGCAGTATTTT.

This clone was observed once. The V gene is TRBV15, the J gene TRBJ1-5; 9 bases are a match to TRBD1. The V gene end was trimmed by 7 bases and the J gene end by 3 bases; junction bases not matched to a gene: 7. Germline CDR1 is LNHNV and CDR2 is YYDKDF (reference sequence). This CDR3 spans 15 amino acids. Here the CDR3 DNA reads TGTGCCACCATAGAGGGACAGGGTAACAATCAGCCCCAGCATTTT. This gives the protein CATIEGQGNNQPQHF.

The rearrangement uses TRBV5-4 and TRBJ1-1; D is possibly TRBD1 (6 bases). The CDR3 spans 14 residues. Germline CDR1 is SGHNT and CDR2 is YYREEE (reference sequence). Trimming took 2 bases from V and 1 from J, leaving 9 bases between them. The CDR3 DNA reads as TGTGCCAGCAGCTTCCGGACAGAGAACACTGAAGCTTTCTTT. Its protein product is CASSFRTENTEAFF.

V gene TRBV5-6 combines with J gene TRBJ2-7; maybe TRBD1 (6 bases). In germline, CDR1 is SGHDT, CDR2 YYEEEE. V dropped 5 bases and J dropped 6 bases, with 18 bases sitting between them. The CDR3 is made up of 14 amino acids. CDR3 DNA sequence: TGTGCCAGCAGTTCACCCCGACCAGGGGCCGAGCAGTACTTC. Its translation: CASSSPRPGAEQYF.